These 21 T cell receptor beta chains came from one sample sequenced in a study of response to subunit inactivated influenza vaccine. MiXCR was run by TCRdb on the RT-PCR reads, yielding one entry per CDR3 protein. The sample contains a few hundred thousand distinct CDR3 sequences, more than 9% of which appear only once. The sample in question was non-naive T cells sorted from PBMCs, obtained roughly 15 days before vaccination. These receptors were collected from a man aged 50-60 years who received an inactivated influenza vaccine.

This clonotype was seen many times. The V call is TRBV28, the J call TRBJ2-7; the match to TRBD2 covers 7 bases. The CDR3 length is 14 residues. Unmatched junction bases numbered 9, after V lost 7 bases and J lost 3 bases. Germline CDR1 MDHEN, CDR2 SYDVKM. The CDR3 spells CASTPGGRVYEQYF. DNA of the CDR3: TGTGCCAGCACCCCGGGGGGTCGGGTCTACGAGCAGTACTTC.

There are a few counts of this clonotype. For the CDR3, the DNA is TGTGCCAGCAGTTACTCGACCGGGGGTTCTAACTATGGCTACACCTTC. Its translation: CASSYSTGGSNYGYTF. V usage is TRBV6-5 and J usage is TRBJ1-2, with D possibly being TRBD1 (5 bases). The CDR3 spans 16 residues. Trimming removed 0 bases at V and 0 bases at J, with 11 bases between. Germline V gives CDR1 MNHEY, CDR2 SVGAGI.

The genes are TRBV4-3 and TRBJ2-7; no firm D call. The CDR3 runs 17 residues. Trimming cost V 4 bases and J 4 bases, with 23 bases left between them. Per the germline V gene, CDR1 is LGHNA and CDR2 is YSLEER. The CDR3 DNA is TGCGCCAGCAGCCGAAACCTCGGTTCCGAATCAGCTTACGAGCAGTACTTC. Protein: CASSRNLGSESAYEQYF.

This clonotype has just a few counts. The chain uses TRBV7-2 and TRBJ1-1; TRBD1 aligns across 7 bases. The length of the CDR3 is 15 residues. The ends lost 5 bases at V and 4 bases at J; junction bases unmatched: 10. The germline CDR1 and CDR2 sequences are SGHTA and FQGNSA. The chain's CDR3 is CASSLDRVGGTEAFF. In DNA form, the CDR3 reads TGTGCCAGCAGCCTCGACAGGGTGGGAGGCACTGAAGCTTTCTTT.

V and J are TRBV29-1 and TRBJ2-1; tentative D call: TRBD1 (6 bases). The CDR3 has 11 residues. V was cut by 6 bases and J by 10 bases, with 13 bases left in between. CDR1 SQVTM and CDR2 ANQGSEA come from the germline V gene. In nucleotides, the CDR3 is TGCAGCGTGAAGACAGGATCCGAGCAGTTCTTC. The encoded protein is CSVKTGSEQFF.

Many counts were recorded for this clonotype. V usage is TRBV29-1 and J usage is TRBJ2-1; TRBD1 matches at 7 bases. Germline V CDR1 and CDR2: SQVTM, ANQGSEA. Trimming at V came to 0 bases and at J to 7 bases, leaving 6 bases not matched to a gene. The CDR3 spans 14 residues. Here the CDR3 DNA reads TGCAGCGTTGAAGATCCGATACAGGGGAATGAGCAGTTCTTC. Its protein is CSVEDPIQGNEQFF.

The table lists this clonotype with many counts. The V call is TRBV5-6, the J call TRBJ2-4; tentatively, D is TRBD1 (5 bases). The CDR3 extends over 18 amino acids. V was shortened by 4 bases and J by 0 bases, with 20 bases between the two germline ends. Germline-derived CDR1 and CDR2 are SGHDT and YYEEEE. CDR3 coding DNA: TGTGCCAGCAGCCCTCCGGCCGGACAAATACTAGCCAAAAACATTCAGTACTTC. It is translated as CASSPPAGQILAKNIQYF.

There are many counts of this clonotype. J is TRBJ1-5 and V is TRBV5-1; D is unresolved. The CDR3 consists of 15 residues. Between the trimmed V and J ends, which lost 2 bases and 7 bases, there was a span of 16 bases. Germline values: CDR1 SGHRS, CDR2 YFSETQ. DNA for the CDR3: TGCGCCAGCAGCTTAGACGGTTTTTCGGGGCAGCCCCAGCATTTT. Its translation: CASSLDGFSGQPQHF.

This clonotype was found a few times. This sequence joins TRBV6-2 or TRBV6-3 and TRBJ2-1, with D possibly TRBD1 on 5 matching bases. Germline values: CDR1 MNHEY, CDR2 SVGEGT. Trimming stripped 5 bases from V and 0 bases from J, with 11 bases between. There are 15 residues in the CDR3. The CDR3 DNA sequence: TGTGCCAGCAGTAGACAGTGGATCTCCTACAATGAGCAGTTCTTC. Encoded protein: CASSRQWISYNEQFF.

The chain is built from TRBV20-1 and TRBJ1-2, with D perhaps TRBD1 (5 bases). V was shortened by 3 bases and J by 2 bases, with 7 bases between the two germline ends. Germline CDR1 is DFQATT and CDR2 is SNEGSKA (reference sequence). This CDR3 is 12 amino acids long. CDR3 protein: CSASRVNYGYTF. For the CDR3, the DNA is TGCAGTGCTAGCAGGGTGAACTATGGCTACACCTTC.

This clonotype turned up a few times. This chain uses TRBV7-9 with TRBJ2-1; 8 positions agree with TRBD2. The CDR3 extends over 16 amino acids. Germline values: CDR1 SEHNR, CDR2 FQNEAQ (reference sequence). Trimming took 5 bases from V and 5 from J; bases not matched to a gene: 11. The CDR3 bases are TGTGCCAGCAGCGCAGCTAGCGGGCCCGGGGACAATGAGCAGTTCTTC. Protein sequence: CASSAASGPGDNEQFF.

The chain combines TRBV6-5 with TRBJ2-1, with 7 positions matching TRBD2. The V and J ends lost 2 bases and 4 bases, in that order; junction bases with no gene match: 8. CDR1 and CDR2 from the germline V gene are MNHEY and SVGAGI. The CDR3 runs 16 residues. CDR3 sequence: CASSYKAGERYNEQFF. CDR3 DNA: TGTGCCAGCAGTTACAAGGCGGGGGAGAGGTACAATGAGCAGTTCTTC.

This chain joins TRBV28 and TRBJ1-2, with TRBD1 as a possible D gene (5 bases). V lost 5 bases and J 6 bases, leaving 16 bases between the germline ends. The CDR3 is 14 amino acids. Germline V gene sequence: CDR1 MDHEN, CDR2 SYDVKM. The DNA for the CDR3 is TGTGCCAGCAGTCGGGACCATCCTACGAATGGCTACACCTTC. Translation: CASSRDHPTNGYTF.

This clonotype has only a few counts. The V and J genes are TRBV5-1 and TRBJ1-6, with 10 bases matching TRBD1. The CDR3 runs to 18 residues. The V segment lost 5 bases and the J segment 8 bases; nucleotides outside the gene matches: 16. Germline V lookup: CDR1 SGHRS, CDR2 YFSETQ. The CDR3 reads CASSPFYRTGGTDSPLHF. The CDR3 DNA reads TGCGCCAGCAGTCCCTTCTATAGGACAGGGGGAACGGATTCACCCCTCCACTTT.

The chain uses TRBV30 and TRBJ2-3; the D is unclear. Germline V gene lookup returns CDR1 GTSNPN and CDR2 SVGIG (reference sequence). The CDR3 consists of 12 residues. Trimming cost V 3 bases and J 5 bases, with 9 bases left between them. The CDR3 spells CAWSYMEDTQYF. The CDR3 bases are TGTGCCTGGAGCTATATGGAAGATACGCAGTATTTT.

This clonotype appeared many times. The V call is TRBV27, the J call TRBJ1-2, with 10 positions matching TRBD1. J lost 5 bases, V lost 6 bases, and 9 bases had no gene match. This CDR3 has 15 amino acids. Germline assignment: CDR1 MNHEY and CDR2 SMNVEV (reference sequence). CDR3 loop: CASSLIGTGEYGYTF. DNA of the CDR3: TGTGCCAGCAGCCTTATTGGGACAGGGGAGTATGGCTACACCTTC.

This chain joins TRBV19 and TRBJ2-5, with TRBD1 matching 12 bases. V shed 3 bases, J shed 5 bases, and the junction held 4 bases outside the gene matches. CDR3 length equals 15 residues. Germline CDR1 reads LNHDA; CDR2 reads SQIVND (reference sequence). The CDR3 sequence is CASSMGQGAHETQYF. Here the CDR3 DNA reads TGTGCCAGTAGTATGGGACAGGGGGCGCATGAGACCCAGTACTTC. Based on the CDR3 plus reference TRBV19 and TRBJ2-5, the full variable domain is DGGITQSPKYLFRKEGQNVTLSCEQNLNHDAMYWYRQDPGQGLRLIYYSQIVNDFQKGDIAEGYSVSREKKESFPLTVTSAQKNPTAFYLCASSMGQGAHETQYFGPGTRLLVL.

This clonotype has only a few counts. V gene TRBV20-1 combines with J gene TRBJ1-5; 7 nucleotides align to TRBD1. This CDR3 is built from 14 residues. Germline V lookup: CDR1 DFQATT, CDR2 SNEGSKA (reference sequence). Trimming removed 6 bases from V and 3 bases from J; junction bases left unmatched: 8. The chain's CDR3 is CSASGQSYNQPQHF. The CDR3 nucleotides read TGCAGTGCCTCGGGACAGAGTTACAATCAGCCCCAGCATTTT.

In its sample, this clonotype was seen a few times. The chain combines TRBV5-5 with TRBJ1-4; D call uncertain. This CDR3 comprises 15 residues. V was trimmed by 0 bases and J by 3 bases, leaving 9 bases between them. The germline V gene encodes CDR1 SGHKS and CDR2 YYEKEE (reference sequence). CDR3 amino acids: CASSLAAVANEKLFF. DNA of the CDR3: TGTGCCAGCAGCTTGGCCGCGGTGGCTAATGAAAAACTGTTTTTT.

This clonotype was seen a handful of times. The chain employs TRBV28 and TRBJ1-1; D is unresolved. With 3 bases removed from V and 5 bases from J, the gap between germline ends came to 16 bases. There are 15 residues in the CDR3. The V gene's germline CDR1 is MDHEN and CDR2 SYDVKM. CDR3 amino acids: CASSLTLIGRTEAFF. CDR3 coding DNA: TGTGCCAGCAGTTTGACCCTCATCGGGAGGACTGAAGCTTTCTTT. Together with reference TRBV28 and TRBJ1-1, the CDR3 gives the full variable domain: DVKVTQSSRYLVKRTGEKVFLECVQDMDHENMFWYRQDPGLGLRLIYFSYDVKMKEKGDIPEGYSVSREKKERFSLILESASTNQTSMYLCASSLTLIGRTEAFFGQGTRLTVV.

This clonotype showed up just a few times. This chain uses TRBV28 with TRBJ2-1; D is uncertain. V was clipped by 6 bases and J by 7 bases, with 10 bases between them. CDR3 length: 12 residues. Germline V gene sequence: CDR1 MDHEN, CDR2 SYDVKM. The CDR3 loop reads CASSSKWNEQFF. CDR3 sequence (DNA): TGTGCCAGCAGCTCTAAGTGGAATGAGCAGTTCTTC.